The rows below give T cell receptor beta chains drawn from one sample of a study of cytomegalovirus exposure and HLA in healthy donors. Using immunoSEQ multiplex PCR, the repertoire was profiled, and TCRdb retains in-frame clones only, with some absent. In the table there are some 120,000 clones, over 65% of which are singletons. The sample consisted of PBMCs. The receptors were gathered from a man between 18 and 35 years old in good health and CMV-seronegative. Each CDR3 is given with its conserved first and last residue. The D gene is left open where the match is weak. Some rows mark clone size as missing; the rest say once, few, many or name a class of expanded clone.

few	.	TRBV5-6	TRBJ1-1	TGTGCCAGCAGCACCCCACAGGGCTGGGCTGAAGCTTTCTTT	CASSTPQGWAEAFF
.	.	TRBV7-9	TRBJ2-3	TGTGCCAGCAGCTTGGACGGGGGGCCAGATACGCAGTATTTT	CASSLDGGPDTQYF
.	.	TRBV2	TRBJ2-1	TGTGCCAGCAGTGAATACGGTGAGCAGTTCTTC	CASSEYGEQFF
once	.	TRBV5-4	TRBJ2-3	TGTGCCAGCAATAAAGGGGGGGGGACTCACACAGATACGCAGTATTTT	CASNKGGGTHTDTQYF
.	TRBD1	TRBV7-8	TRBJ1-4	TGTGCCAGCAGCCTCTGGACAGGAGGCGGCGAAAAACTGTTTTTT	CASSLWTGGGEKLFF
once	.	TRBV29-1	TRBJ2-7	TGCAGCGTCGTTCAAGGGGTGATCTCCTACGAGCAGTACTTC	CSVVQGVISYEQYF
.	TRBD2	TRBV15	TRBJ2-5	TGTGCCACCAGCAGAGCGGGGGGGCGGGGGCAAGAGACCCAGTACTTC	CATSRAGGRGQETQYF
.	TRBD1	TRBV7-9	TRBJ2-3	TGTGCCAGCAGCCTCACTGGGACAGGGGGCCCAGATACGCAGTATTTT	CASSLTGTGGPDTQYF
.	.	TRBV19	TRBJ1-5	TGTGCCAGTAGAAGATACTCGAGCAATCAGCCCCAGCATTTT	CASRRYSSNQPQHF
.	.	TRBV4-3	TRBJ2-5	TGCGCCAGCAGCCAAGATTTGGAGGGGCTGGAGACCCAGTACTTC	CASSQDLEGLETQYF
.	TRBD1	TRBV5-1	TRBJ2-2	TGCGCCAGCAGCTTCGAGGGACAGTTCGTTGCCGGGGAGCTGTTTTTT	CASSFEGQFVAGELFF
.	.	TRBV5-6	TRBJ2-5	TGTGCCAGCAGCTTGATTAGCAGCCACCAAGAGACCCAGTACTTC	CASSLISSHQETQYF
.	TRBD1	TRBV6-1	TRBJ2-5	TGTGCCAGCAGGAGGGGGACAGGGGGCGATGAGACCCAGTACTTC	CASRRGTGGDETQYF
.	TRBD1	TRBV9	TRBJ1-2	TGTGCCAGCAGCGCCCCAACTCGACAGGGTGGCGTTGGCTACACCTTC	CASSAPTRQGGVGYTF
.	TRBD2	TRBV7-2	TRBJ2-1	TGTGCCAGCAGCCAACTACCGCCGGGACTAGGGGGCAATGAGCAGTTCTTC	CASSQLPPGLGGNEQFF
once	.	TRBV6-4	TRBJ1-1	TGTGCCAGCAAAGGAGAGGAGATGAACACTGAAGCTTTCTTT	CASKGEEMNTEAFF
.	.	TRBV6-4	TRBJ1-6	TGTGCCAGCCGCGGACATACGAACTCACCCCTCCACTTT	CASRGHTNSPLHF
.	.	TRBV2	TRBJ2-5	TGTGCCACCCTAAGGACAGACTCCCTCGGGGTACAAGAGACCCAGTACTTC	CATLRTDSLGVQETQYF
.	TRBD1	TRBV6-6	TRBJ2-7	TGTGCCAGCAGTTACGGACAGGCCTCTTACTACGAGCAGTACTTC	CASSYGQASYYEQYF
.	.	TRBV19	TRBJ1-2	TGTGCCAGTAGTACAGGAGGAGCTGGCTACACCTTC	CASSTGGAGYTF
.	.	TRBV19	TRBJ1-2	TGTGCCAGTATGGGCTACTATGGCTACACCTTC	CASMGYYGYTF
once	.	TRBV19	TRBJ1-1	TGTGCCAGTAGTATAGTCCCTGGACAGACGTTTATCGACACTGAAGCTTTCTTT	CASSIVPGQTFIDTEAFF
few	TRBD1	TRBV6-5	TRBJ2-3	TGTGCCAGCAGTTACGAGGGGACAGGGGTGGCAGATACGCAGTATTTT	CASSYEGTGVADTQYF
.	TRBD2	TRBV7-2	TRBJ2-3	TGTGCCAGCAGCAGCAGGGGGCTAGCGGGGGGTAGAGATACGCAGTATTTT	CASSSRGLAGGRDTQYF
.	TRBD2	TRBV23-1	TRBJ2-7	TGCGCCAGCAGTCAAAAGGGGCCCGCGGGGGGGGTTTTGTGCTACGAGCAGTACTTC	CASSQKGPAGGVLCYEQYF
few	TRBD1	TRBV6-5	TRBJ1-1	TGTGCCAGCAGTGACTCTGGGACAGCACCTGAAGCTTTCTTT	CASSDSGTAPEAFF
.	.	TRBV6-1	TRBJ2-7	TGTGCCATTTTTTTCAAGCAGAAGGCGGCATACGAGCAGTACTTC	CAIFFKQKAAYEQYF
.	.	TRBV2	TRBJ1-2	TGTGCCAGCAGTGAAGGGAAAGGGGTCTATGGCTACACCTTC	CASSEGKGVYGYTF
.	.	TRBV5-5	TRBJ1-2	TGTGCCAGCAGCTTCTCAGGGGAAGGCTACACCTTC	CASSFSGEGYTF
.	TRBD2	TRBV7-3	TRBJ2-7	TGTGCCAGCAGCTTAAGGGTTTACATGGCGCTGCGGGGGGGCTACGAGCAGTACTTC	CASSLRVYMALRGGYEQYF
once	TRBD1	TRBV6-1	TRBJ1-4	TGTGCCAGCAGCCGGACAGGGAATGAAAAACTGTTTTTT	CASSRTGNEKLFF
.	.	TRBV12-2	TRBJ1-1	TGTGCAAGTCGCTTGCGGGGACGGCCGAACACTGAAGCTTTCTTT	CASRLRGRPNTEAFF
.	TRBD1	TRBV13	TRBJ2-2	TGTGCCAGCAGCCCCCAAGGGACAGGGAACACCGGGGAGCTGTTTTTT	CASSPQGTGNTGELFF
few	TRBD1	TRBV19	TRBJ1-3	TGTGCCAGTAGTACTTGGGGACAGGGGTCTGGAAACACCATATATTTT	CASSTWGQGSGNTIYF
.	.	TRBV5-4	TRBJ1-2	TGTGCCAGCAGCTTAGCGCTGCCAGGGGCAGGGGGCTACACCTTC	CASSLALPGAGGYTF
.	.	TRBV11-2	TRBJ2-5	TGTGCCAGCAGCGTACAACCCGCGGGGGCTGAGACCCAGTACTTC	CASSVQPAGAETQYF
once	TRBD1	TRBV2	TRBJ2-7	TGTGCCAGCAGTCCCCGGACAGGGGCCAGCTACGAGCAGTACTTC	CASSPRTGASYEQYF
.	TRBD2	TRBV7-3	TRBJ2-5	TGTGCCAGCAGCTTATATCCGGGGGGACAAGAGACCCAGTACTTC	CASSLYPGGQETQYF
.	.	TRBV7-3	TRBJ2-1	TGTGCCAGCAGCTTAAGGCCGACTATTAGCCCCTACAATGAGCAGTTCTTC	CASSLRPTISPYNEQFF
.	TRBD1	TRBV27	TRBJ2-7	TGTGCCAGCAGTCCCCCCGGGACAGCCTACGAGCAGTACTTC	CASSPPGTAYEQYF
.	.	TRBV6-5	TRBJ1-4	TGTGCCAGCAGTTACTCTTCCCAGAGGGAAAAACTGTTTTTT	CASSYSSQREKLFF
.	.	TRBV27	TRBJ2-5	TGTGCCAGCAGTCCCCGACAGAGAGAGACCCAGTACTTC	CASSPRQRETQYF
few	.	TRBV6-6	TRBJ2-7	TGTGCCAGCAGCTTAACAGGGCTCTACGAGCAGTACTTC	CASSLTGLYEQYF
.	.	TRBV9	TRBJ1-2	TGTGCCAGCAGGGCCCCTCTCACGCGGGGGGAGGGGGGCTACACCTTC	CASRAPLTRGEGGYTF
.	TRBD1	TRBV27	TRBJ2-7	TGTGCCAGCAGTTTGACAGCCGGGACAGGGTCCCACGAGCAGTACTTC	CASSLTAGTGSHEQYF